This T cell receptor (beta chain) was sequenced during a study of CD8 T cells in ankylosing spondylitis. Deletions cut 4 bases from V and 7 bases from J, with 11 bases between. CDR1 is SGHVS and CDR2 is FNYEAQ in the germline V gene. The CDR3 runs 13 residues. Molecular-barcoded quantitative 5'-RACE produced these TCR beta libraries. MiXCR was run by TCRdb on the 5' RACE reads, yielding one entry per CDR3 protein. Counted here are about 33,000 distinct CDR3 sequences, around 15% occurring once; the ten biggest clones make up less than 40%. This clonotype was picked up many times. This sequence originates from a male donor with ankylosing spondylitis. The sample taken for sequencing was synovial fluid, either unsorted or a sorted T cell fraction (not recorded which). J is TRBJ1-5 and V is TRBV7-6; D is unresolved. CDR3 sequence reads: CASSSTLLQPQHF. The CDR3 DNA follows: TGTGCCAGCAGCTCCACTTTATTACAGCCCCAGCATTTT. Supplemented by reference TRBV7-6 and TRBJ1-5, the full variable domain reads GAGVSQSPRYKVTKRGQDVALRCDPISGHVSLYWYRQALGQGPEFLTYFNYEAQQDKSGLPNDRFSAERPEGSISTLTIQRTEQRDSAMYRCASSSTLLQPQHFGDGTRLSIL.